The T cell receptor (beta chain) under discussion was sequenced for a study of breast tumors, draining lymph nodes, adjacent tissues. General observations from the study: Tumor TCR diversity was below lymph nodes but above nontumor tissue.

Turning to this clonotype: Its antigen remains unknown. No conserved phenylalanine or tryptophan ends this CDR3, so it is likely a read error.

TCRdb re-derived calls from the multiplex PCR reads in MiXCR, one entry per CDR3 protein. The data hold just under 65,000 distinct CDR3 sequences, with roughly 57% observed a single time. Sequencing input: breast tumor tissue. The sequence came from a female donor with breast cancer. Some clones in this sample may be carry-over from other donors' samples.

The CDR3 nucleotides read TGCAGCGTTGTTAAAGACGGGGCAGGGGAGACCCAGTACCTC. It specifies CSVVKDGAGETQYL. V is TRBV29-1 and J is TRBJ2-5, with D tentatively TRBD1 or TRBD2 (5 bases each). V dropped 4 bases and J dropped 5 bases, with 17 bases sitting between them. The CDR3 is made up of 14 amino acids. Germline CDR1 SQVTM, CDR2 ANQGSEA.